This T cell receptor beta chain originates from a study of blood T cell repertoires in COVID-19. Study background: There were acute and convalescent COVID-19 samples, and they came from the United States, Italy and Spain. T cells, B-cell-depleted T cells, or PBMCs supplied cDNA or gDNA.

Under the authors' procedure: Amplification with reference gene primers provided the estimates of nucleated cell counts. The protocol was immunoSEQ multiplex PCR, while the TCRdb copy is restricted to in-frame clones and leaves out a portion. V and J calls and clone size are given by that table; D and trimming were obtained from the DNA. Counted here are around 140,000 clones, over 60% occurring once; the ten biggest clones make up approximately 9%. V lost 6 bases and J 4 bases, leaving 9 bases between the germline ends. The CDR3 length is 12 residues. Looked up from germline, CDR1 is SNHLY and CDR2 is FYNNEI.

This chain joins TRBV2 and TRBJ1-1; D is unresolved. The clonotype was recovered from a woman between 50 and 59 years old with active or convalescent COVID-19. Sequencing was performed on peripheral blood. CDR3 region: CASSRVGTEAFF. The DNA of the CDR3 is TGTGCCAGCAGCCGGGTCGGCACTGAAGCTTTCTTT.